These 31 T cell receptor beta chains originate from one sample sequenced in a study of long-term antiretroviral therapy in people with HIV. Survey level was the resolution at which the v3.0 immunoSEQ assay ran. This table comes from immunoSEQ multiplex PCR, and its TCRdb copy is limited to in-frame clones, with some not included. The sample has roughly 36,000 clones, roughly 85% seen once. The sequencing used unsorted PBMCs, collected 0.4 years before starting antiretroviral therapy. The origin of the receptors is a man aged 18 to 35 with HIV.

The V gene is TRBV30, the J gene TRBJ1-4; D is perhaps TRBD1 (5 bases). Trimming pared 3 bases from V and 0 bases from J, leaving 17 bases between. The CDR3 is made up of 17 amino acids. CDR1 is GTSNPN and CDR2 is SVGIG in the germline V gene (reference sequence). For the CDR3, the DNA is TGTGCCTGGAGGGACAAAACCTCTTTCGCAACTAATGAAAAACTGTTTTTT. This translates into CAWRDKTSFATNEKLFF.

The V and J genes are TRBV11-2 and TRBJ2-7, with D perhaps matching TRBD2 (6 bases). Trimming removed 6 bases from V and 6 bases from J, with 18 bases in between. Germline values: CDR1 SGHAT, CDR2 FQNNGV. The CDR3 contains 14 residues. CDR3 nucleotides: TGTGCCAGCAGTCGGGGGTTGGGTCGGGCCGAGCAGTACTTC. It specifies CASSRGLGRAEQYF.

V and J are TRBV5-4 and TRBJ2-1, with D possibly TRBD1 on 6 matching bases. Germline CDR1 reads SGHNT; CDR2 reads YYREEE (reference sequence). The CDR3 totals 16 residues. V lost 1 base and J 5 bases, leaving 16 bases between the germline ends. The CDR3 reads CASSLHGQGPNNEQFF. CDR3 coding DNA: TGTGCCAGCAGCTTGCATGGTCAGGGGCCGAACAATGAGCAGTTCTTC.

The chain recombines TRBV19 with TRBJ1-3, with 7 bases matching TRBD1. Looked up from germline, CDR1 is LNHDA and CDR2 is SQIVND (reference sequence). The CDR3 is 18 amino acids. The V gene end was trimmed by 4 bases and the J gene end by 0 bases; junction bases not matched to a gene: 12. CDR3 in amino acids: CASSTQPWGQSSGNTIYF. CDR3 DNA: TGTGCCAGTAGTACTCAACCGTGGGGACAGAGCTCTGGAAACACCATATATTTT.

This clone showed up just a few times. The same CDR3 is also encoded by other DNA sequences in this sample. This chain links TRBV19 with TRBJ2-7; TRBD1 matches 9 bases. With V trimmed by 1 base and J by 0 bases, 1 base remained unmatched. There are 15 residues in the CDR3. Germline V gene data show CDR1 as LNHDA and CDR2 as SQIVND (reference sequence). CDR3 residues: CASSIGQGVSYEQYF. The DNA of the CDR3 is TGTGCCAGTAGTATAGGACAGGGGGTCTCCTACGAGCAGTACTTC.

CDR3 amino acids: CASSQLGGSYNEQFF. CDR3 DNA sequence: TGCGCCAGCAGCCAACTGGGGGGCTCCTACAATGAGCAGTTCTTC. V and J are TRBV4-1 and TRBJ2-1; maybe TRBD2 (6 bases). CDR3 length: 15 amino acids. The V end was cut by 2 bases, the J end by 0 bases, with 8 bases between. The germline V gene has CDR1 MGHRA and CDR2 YSYEKL.

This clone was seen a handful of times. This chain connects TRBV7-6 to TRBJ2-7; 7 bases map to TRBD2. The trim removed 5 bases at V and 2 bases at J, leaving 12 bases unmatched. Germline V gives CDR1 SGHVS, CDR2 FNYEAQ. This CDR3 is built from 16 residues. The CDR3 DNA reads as TGTGCCAGCAGCGACGTGACGGGAGGTGGGACCTACGAGCAGTACTTC. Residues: CASSDVTGGGTYEQYF.

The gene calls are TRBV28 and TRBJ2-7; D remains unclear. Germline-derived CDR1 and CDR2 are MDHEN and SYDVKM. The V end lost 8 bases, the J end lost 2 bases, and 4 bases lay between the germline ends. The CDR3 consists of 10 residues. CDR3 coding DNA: TGTGCCAGCGGTACCTACGAGCAGTACTTC. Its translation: CASGTYEQYF.

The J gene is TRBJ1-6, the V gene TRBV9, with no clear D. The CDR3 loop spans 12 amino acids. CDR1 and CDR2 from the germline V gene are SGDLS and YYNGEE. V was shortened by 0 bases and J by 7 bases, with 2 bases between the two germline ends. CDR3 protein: CASSVGNSPLHF. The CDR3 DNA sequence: TGTGCCAGCAGCGTAGGGAATTCACCCCTCCACTTT. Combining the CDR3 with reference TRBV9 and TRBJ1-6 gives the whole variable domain DSGVTQTPKHLITATGQRVTLRCSPRSGDLSVYWYQQSLDQGLQFLIQYYNGEERAKGNILERFSAQQFPDLHSELNLSSLELGDSALYFCASSVGNSPLHFGNGTRLTVT.

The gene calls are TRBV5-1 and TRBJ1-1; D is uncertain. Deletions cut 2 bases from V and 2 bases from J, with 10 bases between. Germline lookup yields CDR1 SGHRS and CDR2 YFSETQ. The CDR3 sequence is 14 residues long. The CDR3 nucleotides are TGCGCCAGCAGCTTAGGGCAGGTCAACACTGAAGCTTTCTTT. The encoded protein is CASSLGQVNTEAFF.

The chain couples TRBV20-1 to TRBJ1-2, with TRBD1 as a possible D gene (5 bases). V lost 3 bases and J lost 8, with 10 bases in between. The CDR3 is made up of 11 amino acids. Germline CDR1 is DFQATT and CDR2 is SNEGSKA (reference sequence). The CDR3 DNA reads TGCAGTGCTAGTGGCGGGGACGGCTACACCTTC. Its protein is CSASGGDGYTF.

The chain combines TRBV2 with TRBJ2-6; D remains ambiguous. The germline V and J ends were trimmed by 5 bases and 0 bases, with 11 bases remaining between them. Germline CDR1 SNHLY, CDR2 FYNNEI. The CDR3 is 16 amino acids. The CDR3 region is CASSTSPYSGANVLTF. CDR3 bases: TGTGCCAGCAGTACCAGCCCATACTCTGGGGCCAACGTCCTGACTTTC.

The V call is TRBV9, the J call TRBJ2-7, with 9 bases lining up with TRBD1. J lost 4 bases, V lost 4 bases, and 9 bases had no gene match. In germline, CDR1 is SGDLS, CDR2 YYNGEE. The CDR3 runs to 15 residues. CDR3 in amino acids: CASSPGGQGGYEQYF. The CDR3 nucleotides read TGTGCCAGCAGCCCAGGGGGACAGGGTGGATACGAGCAGTACTTC.

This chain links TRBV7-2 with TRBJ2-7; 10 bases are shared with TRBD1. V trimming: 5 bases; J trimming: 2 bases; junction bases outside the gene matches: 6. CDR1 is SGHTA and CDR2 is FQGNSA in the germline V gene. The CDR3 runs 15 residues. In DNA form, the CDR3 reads TGTGCCAGCAGCCGTCGACAGGGGGCGGCCTACGAGCAGTACTTC. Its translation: CASSRRQGAAYEQYF.

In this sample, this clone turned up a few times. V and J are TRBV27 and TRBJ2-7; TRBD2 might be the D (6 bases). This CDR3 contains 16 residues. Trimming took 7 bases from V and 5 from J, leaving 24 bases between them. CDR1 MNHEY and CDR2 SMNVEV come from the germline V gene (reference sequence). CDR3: CASKTPGDSSLHEQYF. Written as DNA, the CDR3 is TGTGCCAGCAAAACGCCGGGGGACTCATCCCTCCACGAGCAGTACTTC.

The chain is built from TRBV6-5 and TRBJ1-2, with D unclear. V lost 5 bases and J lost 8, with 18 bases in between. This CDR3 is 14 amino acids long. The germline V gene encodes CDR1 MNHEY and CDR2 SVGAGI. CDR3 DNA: TGTGCCAGCAGTCCGACCGGGCCCCAAGGCGGCTACACCTTC. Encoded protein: CASSPTGPQGGYTF.

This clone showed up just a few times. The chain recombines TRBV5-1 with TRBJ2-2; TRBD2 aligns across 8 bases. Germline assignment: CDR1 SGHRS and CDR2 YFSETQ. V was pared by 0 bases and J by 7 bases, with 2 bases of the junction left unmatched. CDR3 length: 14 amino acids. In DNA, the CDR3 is TGCGCCAGCAGCTTGGTACTAGCGGACGGGGAGCTGTTTTTT. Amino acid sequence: CASSLVLADGELFF.

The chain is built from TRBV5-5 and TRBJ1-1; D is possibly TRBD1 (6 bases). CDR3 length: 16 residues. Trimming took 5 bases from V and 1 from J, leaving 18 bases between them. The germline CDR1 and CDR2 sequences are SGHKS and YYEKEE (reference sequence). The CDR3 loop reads CASSSYPGASNTEAFF. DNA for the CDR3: TGTGCCAGCAGTTCTTACCCAGGGGCCTCGAACACTGAAGCTTTCTTT.

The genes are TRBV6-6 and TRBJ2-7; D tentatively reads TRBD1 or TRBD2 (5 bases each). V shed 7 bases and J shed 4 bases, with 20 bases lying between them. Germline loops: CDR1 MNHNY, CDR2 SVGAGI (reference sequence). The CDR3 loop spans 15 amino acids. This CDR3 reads CASTPTGQHPYEQYF. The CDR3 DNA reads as TGTGCCAGCACCCCGACGGGGCAGCACCCGTACGAGCAGTACTTC.

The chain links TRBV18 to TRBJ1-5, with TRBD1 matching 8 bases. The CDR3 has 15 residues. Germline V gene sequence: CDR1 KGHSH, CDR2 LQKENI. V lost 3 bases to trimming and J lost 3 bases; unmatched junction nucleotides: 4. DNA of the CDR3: TGTGCCAGCTCACCCAGGACAGGGAACAATCAGCCCCAGCATTTT. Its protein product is CASSPRTGNNQPQHF.

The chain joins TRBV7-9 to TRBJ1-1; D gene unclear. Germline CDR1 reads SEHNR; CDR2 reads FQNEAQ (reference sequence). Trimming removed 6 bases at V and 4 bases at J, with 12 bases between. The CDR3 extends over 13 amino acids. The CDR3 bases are TGTGCCAGCAGTACGGACGGATTCACTGAAGCTTTCTTT. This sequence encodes CASSTDGFTEAFF.

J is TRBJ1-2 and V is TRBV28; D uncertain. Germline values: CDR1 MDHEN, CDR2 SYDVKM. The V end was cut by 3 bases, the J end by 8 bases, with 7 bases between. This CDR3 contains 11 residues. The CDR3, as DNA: TGTGCCAGCAGTTTCGAGAGGGGCTACACCTTC. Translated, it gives CASSFERGYTF.

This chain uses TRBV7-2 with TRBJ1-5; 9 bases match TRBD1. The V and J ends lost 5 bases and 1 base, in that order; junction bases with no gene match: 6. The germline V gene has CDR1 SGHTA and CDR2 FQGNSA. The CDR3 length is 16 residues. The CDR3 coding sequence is TGTGCCAGCAGCCTCGGGACAGGGTGGAGCAATCAGCCCCAGCATTTT. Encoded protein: CASSLGTGWSNQPQHF.

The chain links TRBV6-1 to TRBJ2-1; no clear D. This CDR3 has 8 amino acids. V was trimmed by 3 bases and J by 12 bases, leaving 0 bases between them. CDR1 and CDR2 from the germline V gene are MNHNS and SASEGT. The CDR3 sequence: CASSEQFF. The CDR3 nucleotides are TGTGCCAGCAGTGAGCAGTTCTTC.

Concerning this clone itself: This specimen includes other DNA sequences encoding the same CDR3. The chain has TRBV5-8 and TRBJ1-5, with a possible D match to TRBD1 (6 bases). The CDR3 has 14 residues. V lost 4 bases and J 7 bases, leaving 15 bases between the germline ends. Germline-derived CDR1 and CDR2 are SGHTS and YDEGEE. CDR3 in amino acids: CASSGGGFGQPQHF. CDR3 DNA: TGTGCCAGCAGCGGTGGGGGCTTCGGACAGCCCCAGCATTTT.

CDR3 coding DNA: TGTGCCAGCACCGAACCCGGGACTAGCATGGATACGCAGTATTTT. Its translation: CASTEPGTSMDTQYF. The genes are TRBV6-1 and TRBJ2-3; 9 bases agree with TRBD2. V shed 7 bases and J 6 bases; nucleotides not matched to a gene: 11. The CDR3 extends over 15 amino acids. The germline CDR1 and CDR2 sequences are MNHNS and SASEGT.

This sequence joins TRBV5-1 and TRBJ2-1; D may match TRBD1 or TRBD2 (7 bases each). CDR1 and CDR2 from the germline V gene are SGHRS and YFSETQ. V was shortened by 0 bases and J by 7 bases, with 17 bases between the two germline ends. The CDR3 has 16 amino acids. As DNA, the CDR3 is TGCGCCAGCAGCTTGGCCCAGGGGGGGGCCAGGAATGAGCAGTTCTTC. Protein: CASSLAQGGARNEQFF.

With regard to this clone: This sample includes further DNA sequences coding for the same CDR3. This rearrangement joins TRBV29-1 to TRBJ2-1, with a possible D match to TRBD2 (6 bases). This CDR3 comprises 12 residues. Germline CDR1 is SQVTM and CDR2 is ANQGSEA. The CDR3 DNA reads TGCAGTGCGGGGCAGTTTAATAATGAGCAGTTCTTC. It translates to CSAGQFNNEQFF.

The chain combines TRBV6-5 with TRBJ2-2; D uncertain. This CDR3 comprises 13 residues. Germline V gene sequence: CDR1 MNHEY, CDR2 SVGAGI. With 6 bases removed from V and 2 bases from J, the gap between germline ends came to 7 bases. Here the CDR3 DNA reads TGTGCCAGCAGCCATACTAACACCGGGGAGCTGTTTTTT. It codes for CASSHTNTGELFF.

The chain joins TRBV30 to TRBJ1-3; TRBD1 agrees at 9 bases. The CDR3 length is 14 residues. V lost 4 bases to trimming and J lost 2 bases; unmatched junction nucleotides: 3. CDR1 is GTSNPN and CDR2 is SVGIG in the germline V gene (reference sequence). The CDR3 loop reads CAWTRDRAGNTIYF. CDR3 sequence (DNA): TGTGCCTGGACCCGGGACAGGGCTGGAAACACCATATATTTT.

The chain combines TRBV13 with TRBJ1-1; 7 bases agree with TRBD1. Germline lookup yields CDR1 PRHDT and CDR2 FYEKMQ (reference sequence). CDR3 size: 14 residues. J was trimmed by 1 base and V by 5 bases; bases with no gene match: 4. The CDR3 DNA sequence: TGTGCCAGCAGCGTTCGACAGGGGAACACTGAAGCTTTCTTT. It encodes CASSVRQGNTEAFF. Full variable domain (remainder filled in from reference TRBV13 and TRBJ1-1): AAGVIQSPRHLIKEKRETATLKCYPIPRHDTVYWYQQGPGQDPQFLISFYEKMQSDKGSIPDRFSAQQFSDYHSELNMSSLELGDSALYFCASSVRQGNTEAFFGQGTRLTVV.